This TCR beta chain was recorded in a study of T cells in Graves' hyperthyroidism and ophthalmopathy. The study included ophthalmopathy patients with Clinical Activity Score at least 3, NOSPECS grade at least 4 and duration under 3 months. The CDR3 regions of TCR beta were amplified from RNA transcripts. The HTBI primer set was used in a first-round RT-PCR of the TCR CDR3. TCRdb recomputed calls from the multiplex PCR reads with MiXCR, one row per CDR3 protein. The sample carries about 300,000 distinct CDR3 sequences, around a fifth recorded once. Trimming took 5 bases from V and 3 from J, leaving 10 bases between them. This CDR3 region has 13 residues. Germline V gives CDR1 MNHEY, CDR2 SMNVEV (reference sequence).

Sequenced sample: blood. The rearrangement links TRBV27 to TRBJ1-2; possibly TRBD1 for D (6 bases). The receptor was isolated from a man aged 45-60 years with Graves' ophthalmopathy. The CDR3 DNA reads as TGTGCCAGCAGTATCGGGGGGCACTATGGCTACACCTTC. The encoded protein is CASSIGGHYGYTF.